One sample yielded the 3 T cell receptor beta chains listed below, sequenced in a study of cytomegalovirus exposure and HLA in healthy donors. A multiplex PCR was run with 60 Vbeta primers and 13 Jbeta primers. Using immunoSEQ multiplex PCR, the repertoire was profiled, and TCRdb retains in-frame clones only, with some absent. This repertoire shows roughly 120,000 clones, about 80% found once; its top ten account for approximately 2%. Specimen: PBMCs. Source of these receptors: a man in his late teens or twenties in good health and CMV-seronegative.

This clone was observed a few times. The V and J genes are TRBV6-5 and TRBJ1-6; TRBD1 aligns across 11 bases. Germline V lookup: CDR1 MNHEY, CDR2 SVGAGI. The CDR3 runs to 15 residues. V gave up 4 bases and J gave up 7 bases; unmatched junction bases: 3. CDR3 DNA: TGTGCCAGCAGTTTATGGGACAGGGGGAATTCACCCCTCCACTTT. Protein product: CASSLWDRGNSPLHF.

The V call is TRBV11-2, the J call TRBJ1-6, with D perhaps TRBD1 (5 bases). This CDR3 comprises 15 residues. V lost 1 base to trimming and J lost 7 bases, with 11 bases between them. The germline CDR1 and CDR2 sequences are SGHAT and FQNNGV. This CDR3 is CASSLGQGLNSPLHF. CDR3 DNA: TGTGCCAGCAGCTTAGGGCAGGGCCTGAATTCACCCCTCCACTTT.

The rearrangement links TRBV30 to TRBJ1-2; no definite D call. CDR3 length: 15 amino acids. Germline V CDR1 and CDR2: GTSNPN, SVGIG (reference sequence). V shed 5 bases and J shed 2 bases, with 18 bases lying between them. This chain's CDR3 is CAWSPLSQWNYGYTF. DNA for the CDR3: TGTGCCTGGTCACCGCTGTCCCAGTGGAACTATGGCTACACCTTC.